This T cell receptor (beta chain) was found in a study of T cells in Graves' hyperthyroidism and ophthalmopathy (dated by TCRdb to the late 2010s). Regarding the study in general: Peripheral blood was collected at initial diagnosis, before any treatment. TCR Vbeta CDR3 sequencing of approximately 140 peripheral blood samples (around 45 ophthalmopathy, approximately 80 hyperthyroidism and approximately 17 progressor patients) is reported in the paper. The 75 to 100 discovery patients were divided at random into training and test sets in a 7:3 ratio. After blood sampling, hyperthyroidism patients were treated with methimazole at a starting dose of 30 mg daily, and ophthalmopathy patients were treated with high-dose intravenous methylprednisolone. Prospective prediction of ophthalmopathy was tested in an independent validation cohort consisting of roughly 19 hyperthyroidism patients and over 15 patients who later progressed to ophthalmopathy. A discovery cohort of 95 to 100 patients, approximately 45 with Graves' ophthalmopathy and approximately 55 with stable Graves' hyperthyroidism, was used to find distinguishing TCR V-J signatures. In addition, the study compared T-cell repertoires in thyroid tissue and in blood from six Graves' hyperthyroidism patients. General conclusions and limits of the study: In cross-validation, a model built on a 13 V-J signature told ophthalmopathy apart from stable hyperthyroidism with less than 90% sensitivity and around 83% specificity, and in testing the same model reached 80%/75%. Most expanded thyroid clonotypes (frequency above 0.001) were also found in blood, which suggests that blood repertoires may mirror thyroid immune responses. Sample size was not statistically predetermined, and investigators were not blinded to group allocation. In validation, progression to ophthalmopathy was predicted by the model with 70.59% sensitivity and 72% to 85% specificity, a median of roughly 6.4 months before onset.

On this clonotype: The antigen it binds to is not known. No qualities accompany the bases; no much larger clone lies one base away.

Hyperthyroidism patients were newly diagnosed, had a disease duration of under 2 months, and were aged 18 to 65 years. Patients with uncontrolled infections, other autoimmune diseases, pregnancy or lactation were excluded. Diagnoses were established on the basis of clinical symptoms, serum thyroxine and TRAb, thyroid ultrasound, and orbital computed tomography. For progressor patients, blood was drawn at the first diagnosis of hyperthyroidism, before any ophthalmopathy symptoms had appeared. Ficoll-Paque density gradient centrifugation was used to isolate PBMCs from around 10 ml of fresh peripheral blood. Progressor patients were initially diagnosed with Graves' hyperthyroidism and developed ophthalmopathy during follow-up. Trizol reagent was used to extract total RNA, and RNA quality was then checked on an Agilent 2100 Bioanalyzer. Amplification of TCR beta CDR3 regions was carried out from RNA transcripts. For the first round of RT-PCR on the TCR CDR3, the HTBI primer set was used together with the Qiagen OneStep RT-PCR kit. Libraries were constructed in a second round of multiplex PCR, after which size selection and purification were carried out. Sequencing of the libraries was done on an Illumina HiSeq2000 using paired-end 100 bp reads. Per the original workflow: SOAPnuke was used to process the raw data, removing reads that contained adapters or uncalled bases, had a mean Phred below 15, or lacked an exact match to the constant primer or identifier. High-quality paired reads were merged using COPE v1.2.5, and each unique nucleotide sequence was defined as a clonotype. MiTCR v1.1 was used to align the clonotypes against IMGT TRBV, TRBD and TRBJ reference segments. Only V-J combinations with frequency above 0.0001, covering roughly 99% of repertoires, were analysed. A TCS score was defined as the ratio between F50 (clonal expansion) and ExV (chaos), using BLOSUM62-based TCRdist between CDR3 peptides within each V-J. Welch's t-statistics and random forest reduced around 520 V-J features to about 12, which were used in a naive Bayes classifier (R e1071). The public reads were reanalyzed by TCRdb: fastp trimming at Q25, MiXCR alignment, in-frame beta chains only. Every CDR3 protein is listed once, alongside the most common genes and DNA of its rows. The V and J calls were not made by the authors but by TCRdb's processing. This sample holds around 280,000 distinct CDR3 sequences; 13% were observed only once. The ten most abundant clones make up almost 8% of the sample.

The germline V gene (reference sequence) supplies CDR1 SGHNT and CDR2 YYREEE. Spanning cysteine to phenylalanine, the CDR3 consists of 13 amino acids. Solely the CDR3 DNA is kept, with 39 bases framed from the first base. Trimming costs V 0 bases and J 9 bases, and their ends lie 12 bases apart. The chain is assembled from TRBV5-4 and TRBJ2-5; TRBD2 could be the D gene, as 6 bases match. Sequenced: blood. This clonotype originated in a woman between 25 and 40 years old with Graves' hyperthyroidism that later progressed to Graves' ophthalmopathy. The DNA sequence is given as TGTGCCAGCAGCTTGGCGGGGGTAGGGGCCCAGTACTTC. Translation gives CASSLAGVGAQYF.